The 3 T cell receptor beta chains presented below share a single source sample, sequenced in a study of spatial heterogeneity in lung cancer. Study-wide points: Counts that tracked tumor mutation counts were those of expanded intratumoral alpha and beta TCRs.

TCRdb re-called the 5' RACE reads through MiXCR, storing one row per CDR3 protein. This sample has some 96,000 distinct CDR3 sequences, with 3.5% to 5% found just once. Time point here: sample taken at primary tumor resection. The antigens of these receptors remain unknown. The sample in question was lung tumor tissue, obtained at surgery. All receptors come from a male donor with early-stage non-small cell lung cancer.

This clonotype was found many times. V is TRBV7-2 and J is TRBJ2-4; the match to TRBD1 covers 8 bases. Germline V gene lookup returns CDR1 SGHTA and CDR2 FQGNSA. With V trimmed by 6 bases and J by 7 bases, 8 bases remained unmatched. The CDR3 is 14 residues long. In DNA form, the CDR3 reads TGTGCCAGCAGTCCAGGGGGCTCGGTGAACATTCAGTACTTC. It specifies CASSPGGSVNIQYF. Looking up the rest from reference TRBV7-2 and TRBJ2-4 gives the full variable domain: GAGVSQSPSNKVTEKGKDVELRCDPISGHTALYWYRQSLGQGLEFLIYFQGNSAPDKSGLPSDRFSAERTGGSVSTLTIQRTQQEDSAVYLCASSPGGSVNIQYFGAGTRLSVL.

This clonotype has ten or more counts. The chain uses TRBV14 and TRBJ2-7, with 9 bases matching TRBD1. The V and J ends lost 5 bases and 7 bases, in that order; junction bases with no gene match: 15. Germline assignment: CDR1 SGHDN and CDR2 FVKESK. This CDR3 comprises 16 residues. CDR3 protein: CASSKAAGTGTREQYF. For the CDR3, the DNA is TGTGCCAGCAGCAAGGCCGCCGGGACAGGGACTCGGGAGCAGTACTTC.

This clonotype has at least ten counts. The genes are TRBV3-1 and TRBJ2-1; D is perhaps TRBD1 or TRBD2 (5 bases each). Germline values: CDR1 LGHDT, CDR2 YNNKEL (reference sequence). V lost 6 bases and J 6 bases, leaving 12 bases between the germline ends. The CDR3 has 13 residues. The CDR3 DNA follows: TGTGCCAGCAGTAGCGAGACAGTCAATGAGCAGTTCTTC. As protein: CASSSETVNEQFF.